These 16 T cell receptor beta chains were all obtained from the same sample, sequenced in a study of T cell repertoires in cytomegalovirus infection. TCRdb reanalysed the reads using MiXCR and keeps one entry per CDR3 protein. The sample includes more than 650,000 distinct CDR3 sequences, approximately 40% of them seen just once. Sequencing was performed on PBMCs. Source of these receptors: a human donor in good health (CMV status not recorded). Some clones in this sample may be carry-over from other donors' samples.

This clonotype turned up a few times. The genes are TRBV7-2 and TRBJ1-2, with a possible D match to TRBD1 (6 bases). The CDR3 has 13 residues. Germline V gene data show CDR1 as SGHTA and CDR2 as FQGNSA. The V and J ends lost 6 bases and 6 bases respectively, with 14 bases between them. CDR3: CASRRDRPNGYTF. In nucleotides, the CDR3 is TGTGCCAGCAGACGAGACAGGCCGAATGGCTACACCTTC. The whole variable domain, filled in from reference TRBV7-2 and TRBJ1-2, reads GAGVSQSPSNKVTEKGKDVELRCDPISGHTALYWYRQSLGQGLEFLIYFQGNSAPDKSGLPSDRFSAERTGGSVSTLTIQRTQQEDSAVYLCASRRDRPNGYTFGSGTRLTVV.

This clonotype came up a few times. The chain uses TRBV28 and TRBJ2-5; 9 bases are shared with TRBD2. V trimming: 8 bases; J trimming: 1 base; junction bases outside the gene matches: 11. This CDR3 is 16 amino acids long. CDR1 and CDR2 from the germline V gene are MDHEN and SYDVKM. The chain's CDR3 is CASRRGGALGQETQYF. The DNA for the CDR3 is TGTGCCAGCCGCCGCGGGGGGGCTTTAGGCCAAGAGACCCAGTACTTC.

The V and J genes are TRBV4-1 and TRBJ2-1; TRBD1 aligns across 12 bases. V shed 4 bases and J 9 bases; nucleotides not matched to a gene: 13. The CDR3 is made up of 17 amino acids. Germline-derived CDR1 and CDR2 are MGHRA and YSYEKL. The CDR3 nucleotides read TGCGCCAGCAGCCTCCACCCGGGACAGGGGGCGGGCGGTGAGCAGTTCTTC. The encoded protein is CASSLHPGQGAGGEQFF.

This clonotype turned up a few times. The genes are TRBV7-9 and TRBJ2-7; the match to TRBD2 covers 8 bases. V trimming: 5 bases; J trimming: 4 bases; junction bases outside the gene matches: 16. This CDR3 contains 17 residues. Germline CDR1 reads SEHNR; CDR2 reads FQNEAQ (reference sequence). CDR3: CASSTLIRSGGLYEQYF. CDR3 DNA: TGTGCCAGCAGCACTCTGATTCGGAGCGGGGGCCTATACGAGCAGTACTTC.

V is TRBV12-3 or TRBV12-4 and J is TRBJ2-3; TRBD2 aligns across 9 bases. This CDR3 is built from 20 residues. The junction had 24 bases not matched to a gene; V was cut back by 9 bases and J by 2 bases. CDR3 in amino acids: CARGGGVAGGALRYTDTQYF. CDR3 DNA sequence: TGTGCCAGGGGGGGGGGGGTGGCGGGGGGGGCTCTGAGATACACAGATACGCAGTATTTT.

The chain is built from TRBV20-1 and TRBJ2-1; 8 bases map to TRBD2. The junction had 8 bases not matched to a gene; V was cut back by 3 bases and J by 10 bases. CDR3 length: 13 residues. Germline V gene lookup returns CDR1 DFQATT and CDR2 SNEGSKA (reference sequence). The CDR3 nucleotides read TGCAGTGCTAGGAGGCGGGAGGCCGGAGAGCAGTTCTTC. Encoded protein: CSARRREAGEQFF.

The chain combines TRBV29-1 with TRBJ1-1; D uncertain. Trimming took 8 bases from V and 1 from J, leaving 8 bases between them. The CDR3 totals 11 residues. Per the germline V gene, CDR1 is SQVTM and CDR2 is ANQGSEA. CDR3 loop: CSFRGNTEAFF. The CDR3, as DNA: TGCAGCTTCCGGGGGAACACTGAAGCTTTCTTT.

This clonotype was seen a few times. CDR3 DNA: TGTGCCAGCAGTTTATCATTTCGTGGGCACGACGAGCAGTACTTC. Amino acids: CASSLSFRGHDEQYF. V is TRBV28 and J is TRBJ2-7; D unclear. In germline, CDR1 is MDHEN, CDR2 SYDVKM. Between the trimmed V and J ends, which lost 1 base and 5 bases, there was a span of 15 bases. The CDR3 is made up of 15 amino acids.

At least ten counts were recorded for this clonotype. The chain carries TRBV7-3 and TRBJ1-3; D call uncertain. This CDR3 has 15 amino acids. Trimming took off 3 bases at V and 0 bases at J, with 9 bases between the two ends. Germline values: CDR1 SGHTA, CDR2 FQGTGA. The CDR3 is CASSFDGRSGNTIYF. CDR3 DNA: TGTGCCAGCAGCTTTGACGGTCGCTCTGGAAACACCATATATTTT.

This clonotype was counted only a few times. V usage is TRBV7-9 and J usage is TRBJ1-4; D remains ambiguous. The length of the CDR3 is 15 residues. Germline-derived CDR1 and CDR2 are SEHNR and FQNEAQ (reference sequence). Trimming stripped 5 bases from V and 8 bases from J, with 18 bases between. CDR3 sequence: CASSQALKEREKLFF. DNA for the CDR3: TGTGCCAGCAGCCAGGCCCTAAAGGAAAGGGAAAAACTGTTTTTT.

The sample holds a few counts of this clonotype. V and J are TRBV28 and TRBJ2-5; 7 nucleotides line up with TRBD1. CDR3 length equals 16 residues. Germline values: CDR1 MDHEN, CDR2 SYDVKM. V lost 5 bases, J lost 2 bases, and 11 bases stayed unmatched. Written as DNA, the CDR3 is TGTGCCAGCAGTCTGTCGTTTAGGACAGGACAAGAGACCCAGTACTTC. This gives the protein CASSLSFRTGQETQYF.

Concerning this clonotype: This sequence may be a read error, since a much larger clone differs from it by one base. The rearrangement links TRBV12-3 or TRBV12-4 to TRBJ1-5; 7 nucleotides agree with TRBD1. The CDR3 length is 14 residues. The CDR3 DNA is TGTACCAGCAGCCACACAGGGGCCAATCAGCCCCAGCATTTT. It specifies CTSSHTGANQPQHF.

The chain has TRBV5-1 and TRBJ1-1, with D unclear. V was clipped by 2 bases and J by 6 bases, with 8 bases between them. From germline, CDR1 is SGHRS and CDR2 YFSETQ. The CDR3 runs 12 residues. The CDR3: CASSLQSSEAFF. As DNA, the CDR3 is TGCGCCAGCAGCTTACAATCATCTGAAGCTTTCTTT.

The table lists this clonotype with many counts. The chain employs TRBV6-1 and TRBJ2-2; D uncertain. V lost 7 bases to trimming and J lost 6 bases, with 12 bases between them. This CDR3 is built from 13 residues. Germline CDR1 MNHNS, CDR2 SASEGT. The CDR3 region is CASTFGLSGELFF. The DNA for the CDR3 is TGTGCCAGCACCTTCGGTTTATCCGGGGAGCTGTTTTTT.

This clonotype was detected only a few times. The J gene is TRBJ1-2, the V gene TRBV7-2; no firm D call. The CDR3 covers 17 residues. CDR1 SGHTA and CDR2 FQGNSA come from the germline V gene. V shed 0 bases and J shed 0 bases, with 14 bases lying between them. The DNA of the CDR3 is TGTGCCAGCAGCTTAGCGCCCCCACAGAAGTCTAACTATGGCTACACCTTC. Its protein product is CASSLAPPQKSNYGYTF.

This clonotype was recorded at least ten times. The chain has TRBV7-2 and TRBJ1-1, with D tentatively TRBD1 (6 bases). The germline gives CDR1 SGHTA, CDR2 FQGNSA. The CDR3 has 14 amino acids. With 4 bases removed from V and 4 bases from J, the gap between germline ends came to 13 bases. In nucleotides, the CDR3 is TGTGCCAGCAGCTCCCTAGGGGGGACCACTGAAGCTTTCTTT. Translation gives CASSSLGGTTEAFF.